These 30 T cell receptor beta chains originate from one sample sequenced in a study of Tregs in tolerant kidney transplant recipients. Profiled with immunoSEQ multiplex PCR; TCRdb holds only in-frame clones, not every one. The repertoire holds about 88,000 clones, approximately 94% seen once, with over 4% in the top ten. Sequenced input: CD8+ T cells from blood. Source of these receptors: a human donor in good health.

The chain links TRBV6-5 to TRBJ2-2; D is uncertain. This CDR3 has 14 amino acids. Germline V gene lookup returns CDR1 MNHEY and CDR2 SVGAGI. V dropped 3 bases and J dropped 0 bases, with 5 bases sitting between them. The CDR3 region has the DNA TGTGCCAGCAGTTATCTAGCGAACACCGGGGAGCTGTTTTTT. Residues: CASSYLANTGELFF.

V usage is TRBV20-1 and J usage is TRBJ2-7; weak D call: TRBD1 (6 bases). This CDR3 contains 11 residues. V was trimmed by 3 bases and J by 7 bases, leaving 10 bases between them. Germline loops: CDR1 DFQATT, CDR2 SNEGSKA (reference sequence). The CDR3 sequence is CSARDSYEQYF. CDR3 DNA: TGCAGTGCTAGGGACAGTTATGAGCAGTACTTC.

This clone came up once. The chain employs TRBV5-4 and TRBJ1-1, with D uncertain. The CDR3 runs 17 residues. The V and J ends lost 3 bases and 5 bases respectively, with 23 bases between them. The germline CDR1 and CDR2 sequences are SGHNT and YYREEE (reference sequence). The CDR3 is CASSSESDGQPRTEAFF. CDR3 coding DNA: TGTGCCAGCAGCTCCGAGTCGGACGGTCAACCTAGGACTGAAGCTTTCTTT.

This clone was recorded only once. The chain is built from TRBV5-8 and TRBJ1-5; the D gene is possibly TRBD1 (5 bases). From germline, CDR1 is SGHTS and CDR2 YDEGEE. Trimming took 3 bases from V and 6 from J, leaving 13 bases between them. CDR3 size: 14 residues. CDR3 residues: CASSSQGMGQPQHF. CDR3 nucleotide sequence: TGTGCCAGCAGCTCTCAGGGAATGGGTCAGCCCCAGCATTTT.

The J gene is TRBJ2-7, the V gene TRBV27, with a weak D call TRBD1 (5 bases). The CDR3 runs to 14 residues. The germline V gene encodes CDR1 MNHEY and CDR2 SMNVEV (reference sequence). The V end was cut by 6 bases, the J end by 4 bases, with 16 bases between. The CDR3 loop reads CASSILPQGYEQYF. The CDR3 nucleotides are TGTGCCAGCAGCATCCTACCCCAGGGTTACGAGCAGTACTTC.

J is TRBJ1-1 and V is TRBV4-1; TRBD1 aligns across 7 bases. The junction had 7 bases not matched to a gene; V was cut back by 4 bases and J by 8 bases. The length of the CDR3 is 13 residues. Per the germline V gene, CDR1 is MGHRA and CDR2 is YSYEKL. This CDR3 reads CASSPQGQQEAFF. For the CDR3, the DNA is TGCGCCAGCAGCCCTCAGGGACAGCAAGAAGCTTTCTTT.

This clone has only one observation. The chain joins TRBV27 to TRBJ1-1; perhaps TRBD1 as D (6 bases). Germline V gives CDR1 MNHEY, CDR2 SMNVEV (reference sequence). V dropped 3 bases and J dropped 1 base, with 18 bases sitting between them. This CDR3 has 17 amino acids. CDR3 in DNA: TGTGCCAGCAGTTTCTCACAGTGGGGGGCAGGGAACACTGAAGCTTTCTTT. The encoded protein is CASSFSQWGAGNTEAFF.

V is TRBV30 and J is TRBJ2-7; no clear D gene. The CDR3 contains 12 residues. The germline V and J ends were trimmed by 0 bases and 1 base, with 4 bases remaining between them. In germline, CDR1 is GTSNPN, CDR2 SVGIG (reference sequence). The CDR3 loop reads CAWSVSSYEQYF. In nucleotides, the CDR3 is TGTGCCTGGAGTGTATCATCCTACGAGCAGTACTTC. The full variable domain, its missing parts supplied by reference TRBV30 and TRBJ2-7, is SQTIHQWPATLVQPVGSPLSLECTVEGTSNPNLYWYRQAAGRGLQLLFYSVGIGQISSEVPQNLSASRPQDRQFILSSKKLLLSDSGFYLCAWSVSSYEQYFGPGTRLTVT.

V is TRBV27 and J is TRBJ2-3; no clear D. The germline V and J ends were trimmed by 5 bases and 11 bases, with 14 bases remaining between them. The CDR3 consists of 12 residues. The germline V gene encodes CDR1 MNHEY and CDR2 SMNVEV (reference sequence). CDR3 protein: CASSPDGFKQYF. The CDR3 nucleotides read TGTGCCAGCAGTCCCGACGGTTTCAAGCAGTATTTT.

The CDR3 reads CASSLGADTQYF. In DNA, the CDR3 is TGTGCCAGCAGCTTAGGGGCCGATACGCAGTATTTT. The V and J genes are TRBV7-9 and TRBJ2-3; D gene unclear. CDR1 is SEHNR and CDR2 is FQNEAQ in the germline V gene (reference sequence). The V end was cut by 1 base, the J end by 6 bases, with 5 bases between. The CDR3 runs to 12 residues.

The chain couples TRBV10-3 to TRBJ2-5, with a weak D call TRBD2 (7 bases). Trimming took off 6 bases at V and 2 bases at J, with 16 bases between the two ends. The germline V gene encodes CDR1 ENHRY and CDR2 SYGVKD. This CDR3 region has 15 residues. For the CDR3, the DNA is TGTGCCATCAGGAGCGGGACACTGAAACAAGAGACCCAGTACTTC. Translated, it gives CAIRSGTLKQETQYF.

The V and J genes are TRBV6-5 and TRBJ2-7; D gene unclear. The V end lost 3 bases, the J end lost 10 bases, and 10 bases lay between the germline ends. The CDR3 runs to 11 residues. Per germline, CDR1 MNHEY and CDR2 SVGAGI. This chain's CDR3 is CASSYSGPQYF. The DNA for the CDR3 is TGTGCCAGCAGTTATTCTGGTCCTCAGTACTTC.

The CDR3 spells CASSIPPDYPSNEKLFF. DNA for the CDR3: TGTGCCAGTAGTATTCCCCCCGACTACCCTTCGAATGAAAAACTGTTTTTT. The chain joins TRBV19 to TRBJ1-4; D ambiguous. V lost 3 bases and J lost 5, with 19 bases in between. There are 17 residues in the CDR3. Germline CDR1 LNHDA, CDR2 SQIVND (reference sequence).

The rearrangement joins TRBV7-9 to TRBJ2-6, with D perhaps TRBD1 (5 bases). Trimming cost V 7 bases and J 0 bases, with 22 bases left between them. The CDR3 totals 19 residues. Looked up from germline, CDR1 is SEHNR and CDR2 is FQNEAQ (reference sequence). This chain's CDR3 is CASIILYPQGDSGANVLTF. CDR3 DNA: TGTGCCAGCATCATTCTTTACCCACAAGGGGACTCTGGGGCCAACGTCCTGACTTTC.

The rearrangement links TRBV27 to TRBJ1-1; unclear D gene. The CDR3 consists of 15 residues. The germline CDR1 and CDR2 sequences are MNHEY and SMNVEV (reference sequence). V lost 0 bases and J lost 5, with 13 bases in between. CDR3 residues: CASSLSVEGWTEAFF. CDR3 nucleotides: TGTGCCAGCAGTTTATCGGTTGAGGGCTGGACTGAAGCTTTCTTT.

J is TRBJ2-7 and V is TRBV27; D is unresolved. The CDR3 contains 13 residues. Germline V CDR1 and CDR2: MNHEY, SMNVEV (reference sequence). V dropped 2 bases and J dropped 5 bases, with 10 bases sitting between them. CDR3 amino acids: CASSLVLGDEQYF. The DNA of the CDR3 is TGTGCCAGCAGTTTAGTTCTTGGGGACGAGCAGTACTTC.

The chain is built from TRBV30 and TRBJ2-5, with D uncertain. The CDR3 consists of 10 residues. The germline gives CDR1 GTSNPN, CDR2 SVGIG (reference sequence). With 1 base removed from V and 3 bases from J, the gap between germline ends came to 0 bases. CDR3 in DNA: TGTGCCTGGAGTGAAGAGACCCAGTACTTC. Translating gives CAWSEETQYF.

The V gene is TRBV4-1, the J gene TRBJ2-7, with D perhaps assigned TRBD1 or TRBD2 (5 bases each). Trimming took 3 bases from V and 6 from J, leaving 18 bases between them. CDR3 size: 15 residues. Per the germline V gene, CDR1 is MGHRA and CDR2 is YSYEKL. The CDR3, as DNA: TGCGCCAGCAGCCAGGGGGTGGGGCCCAAGGGCGAGCAGTACTTC. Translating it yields CASSQGVGPKGEQYF.

The DNA for the CDR3 is TGTGCCATCAGTGAGATCAGTAGCGCAAACACCGGGGAGCTGTTTTTT. It yields the protein CAISEISSANTGELFF. The V gene is TRBV10-3, the J gene TRBJ2-2, with D perhaps TRBD2 (5 bases). The CDR3 is 16 amino acids. Germline lookup yields CDR1 ENHRY and CDR2 SYGVKD. Trimming cost V 2 bases and J 2 bases, with 12 bases left between them.

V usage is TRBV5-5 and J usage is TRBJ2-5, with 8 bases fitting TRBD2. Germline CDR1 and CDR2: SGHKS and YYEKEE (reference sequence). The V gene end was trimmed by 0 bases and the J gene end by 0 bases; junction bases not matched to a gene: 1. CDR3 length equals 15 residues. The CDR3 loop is CASSLVGGDQETQYF. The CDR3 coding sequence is TGTGCCAGCAGCTTGGTCGGGGGGGACCAAGAGACCCAGTACTTC.

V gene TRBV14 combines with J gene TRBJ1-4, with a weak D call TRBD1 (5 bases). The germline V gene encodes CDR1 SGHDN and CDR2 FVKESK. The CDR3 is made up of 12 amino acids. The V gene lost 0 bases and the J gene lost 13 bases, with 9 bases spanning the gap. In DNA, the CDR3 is TGTGCCAGCAGCCAAGATCGGCAGGGACTGTTTTTT. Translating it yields CASSQDRQGLFF. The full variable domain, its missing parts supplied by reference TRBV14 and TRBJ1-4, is EAGVTQFPSHSVIEKGQTVTLRCDPISGHDNLYWYRRVMGKEIKFLLHFVKESKQDESGMPNNRFLAERTGGTYSTLKVQPAELEDSGVYFCASSQDRQGLFFGSGTQLSVL.

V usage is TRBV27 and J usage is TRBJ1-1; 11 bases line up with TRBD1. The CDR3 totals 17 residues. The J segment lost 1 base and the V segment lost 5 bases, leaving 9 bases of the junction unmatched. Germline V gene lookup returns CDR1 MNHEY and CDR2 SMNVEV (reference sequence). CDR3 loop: CASSPRTGGVSNTEAFF. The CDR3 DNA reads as TGTGCCAGCAGTCCGCGGACAGGGGGCGTATCGAACACTGAAGCTTTCTTT.

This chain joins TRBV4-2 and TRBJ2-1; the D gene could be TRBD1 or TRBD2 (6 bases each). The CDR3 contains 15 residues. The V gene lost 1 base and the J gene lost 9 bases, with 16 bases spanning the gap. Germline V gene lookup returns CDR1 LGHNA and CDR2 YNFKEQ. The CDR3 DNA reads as TGTGCCAGCAGCCAAGGACGGGGCTGGGGGGCTGAGCAGTTCTTC. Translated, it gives CASSQGRGWGAEQFF.

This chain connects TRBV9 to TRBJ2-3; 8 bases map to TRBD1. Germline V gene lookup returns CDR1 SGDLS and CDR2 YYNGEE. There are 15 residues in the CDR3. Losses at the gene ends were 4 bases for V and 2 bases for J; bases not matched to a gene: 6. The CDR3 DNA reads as TGTGCCAGCAGCTTCCGGGACAGGAACACAGATACGCAGTATTTT. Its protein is CASSFRDRNTDTQYF.

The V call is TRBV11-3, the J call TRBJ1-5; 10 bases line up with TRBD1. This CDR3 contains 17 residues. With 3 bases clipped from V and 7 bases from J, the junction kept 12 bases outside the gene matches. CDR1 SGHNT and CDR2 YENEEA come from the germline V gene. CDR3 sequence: CASSFWIRQGARQPQHF. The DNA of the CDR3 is TGTGCCAGCAGCTTCTGGATAAGACAGGGGGCCCGGCAGCCCCAGCATTTT. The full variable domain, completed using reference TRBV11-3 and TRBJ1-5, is EAGVVQSPRYKIIEKKQPVAFWCNPISGHNTLYWYLQNLGQGPELLIRYENEEAVDDSQLPKDRFSAERLKGVDSTLKIQPAELGDSAVYLCASSFWIRQGARQPQHFGDGTRLSIL.

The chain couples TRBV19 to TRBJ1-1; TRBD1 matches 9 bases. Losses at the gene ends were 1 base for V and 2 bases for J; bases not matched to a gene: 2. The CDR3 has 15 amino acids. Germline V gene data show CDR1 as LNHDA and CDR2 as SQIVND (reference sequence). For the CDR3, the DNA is TGTGCCAGTAGTATAGGGGACAGGGTCAACACTGAAGCTTTCTTT. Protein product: CASSIGDRVNTEAFF.

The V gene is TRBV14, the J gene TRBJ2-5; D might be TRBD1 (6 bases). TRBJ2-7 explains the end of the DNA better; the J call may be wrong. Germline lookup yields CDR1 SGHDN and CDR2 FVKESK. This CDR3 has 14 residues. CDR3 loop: CASSDRDKSYEQYF. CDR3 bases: TGTGCCAGCAGCGACCGGGACAAATCCTACGAGCAGTACTTC.

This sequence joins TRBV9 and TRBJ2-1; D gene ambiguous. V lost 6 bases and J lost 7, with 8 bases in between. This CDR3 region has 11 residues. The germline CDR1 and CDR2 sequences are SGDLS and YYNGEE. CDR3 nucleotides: TGTGCCAGCATGAGTGGGAATGAGCAGTTCTTC. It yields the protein CASMSGNEQFF.

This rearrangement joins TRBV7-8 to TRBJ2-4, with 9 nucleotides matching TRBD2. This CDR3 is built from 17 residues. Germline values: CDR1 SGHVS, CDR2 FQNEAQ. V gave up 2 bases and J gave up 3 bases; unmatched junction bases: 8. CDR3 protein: CASSLPSSGTGKNIQYF. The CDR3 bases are TGTGCCAGCAGCTTACCCTCTAGCGGGACTGGCAAAAACATTCAGTACTTC.

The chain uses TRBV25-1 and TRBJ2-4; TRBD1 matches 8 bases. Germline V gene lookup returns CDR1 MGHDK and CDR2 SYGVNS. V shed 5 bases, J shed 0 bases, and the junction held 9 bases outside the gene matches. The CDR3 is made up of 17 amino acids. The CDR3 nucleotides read TGTGCCAGCAGTCCCCCCGGACAGGGTAGAGCCAAAAACATTCAGTACTTC. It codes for CASSPPGQGRAKNIQYF. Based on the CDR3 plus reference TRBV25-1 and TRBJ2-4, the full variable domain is EADIYQTPRYLVIGTGKKITLECSQTMGHDKMYWYQQDPGMELHLIHYSYGVNSTEKGDLSSESTVSRIRTEHFPLTLESARPSHTSQYLCASSPPGQGRAKNIQYFGAGTRLSVL.